These 25 T cell receptor beta chains were all obtained from the same sample, sequenced in a study of T cell responses to AZD1222 COVID-19 vaccine. The assay was immunoSEQ multiplex PCR, and TCRdb's table has in-frame clones only and misses some. The data hold tens of thousands of clones, with roughly 89% observed a single time. The material was peripheral blood, obtained 28 days after the second AZD1222 dose. The source of these receptors is an adult who received the AZD1222 COVID-19 vaccine.

CDR3 bases: TGTGCCAGCAGTTACCCGGGGTCCGGCGAGCAGTACGTC. It encodes CASSYPGSGEQYV. V and J are TRBV6-5 and TRBJ2-7; D possibly corresponds to TRBD2 (5 bases). CDR1 is MNHEY and CDR2 is SVGAGI in the germline V gene. The CDR3 length is 13 residues. Trimming shortened V by 2 bases and J by 6 bases, and 11 bases separated the two germline ends.

This sequence joins TRBV28 and TRBJ2-7; D perhaps matches TRBD2 (5 bases). The length of the CDR3 is 12 residues. V dropped 5 bases and J dropped 2 bases, with 7 bases sitting between them. Per germline, CDR1 MDHEN and CDR2 SYDVKM. The CDR3 nucleotides are TGTGCCAGCAGTGCTAGCACCTACGAGCAGTACTTC. Encoded protein: CASSASTYEQYF.

The chain has TRBV5-6 and TRBJ2-1, with 9 bases aligning to TRBD1. This CDR3 has 15 amino acids. Trimming cost V 4 bases and J 9 bases; bases outside gene matches: 11. Germline assignment: CDR1 SGHDT and CDR2 YYEEEE. The CDR3 bases are TGTGCCAGCAGCCCGGACAGGGGATATTTCTTTGAGCAGTTCTTC. Translation gives CASSPDRGYFFEQFF.

The chain links TRBV11-2 to TRBJ2-7; a possible D gene is TRBD1 (5 bases). The CDR3 is made up of 13 amino acids. Germline assignment: CDR1 SGHAT and CDR2 FQNNGV. Trimming cost V 2 bases and J 7 bases, with 12 bases left between them. For the CDR3, the DNA is TGTGCCAGCAGCTTAATCAGGGCCGGGGAGCAGTACGTC. Its protein product is CASSLIRAGEQYV.

The chain links TRBV27 to TRBJ2-3, with 11 nucleotides matching TRBD2. The trim removed 6 bases at V and 2 bases at J, leaving 4 bases unmatched. This CDR3 contains 15 residues. Germline V gene data show CDR1 as MNHEY and CDR2 as SMNVEV (reference sequence). CDR3 sequence (DNA): TGTGCCAGCAGCCTAGCGGGGGGCTACACAGATACGCAGTATTTT. Its translation: CASSLAGGYTDTQYF.

For this clone: This CDR3 is also generated by other DNA sequences in the sample. The rearrangement uses TRBV6-5 and TRBJ2-7; D unresolved. This CDR3 has 13 amino acids. Germline V lookup: CDR1 MNHEY, CDR2 SVGAGI. Trimming took 2 bases from V and 2 from J, leaving 7 bases between them. This CDR3 is CASSYGRTYEQYF. The CDR3 bases are TGTGCCAGCAGTTACGGACGGACCTACGAGCAGTACTTC.

V and J are TRBV12-3 or TRBV12-4 and TRBJ2-2, with no clear D. Between the trimmed V and J ends, which lost 1 base and 6 bases, there was a span of 6 bases. CDR3 length: 13 residues. This chain's CDR3 is CASSLEGSGELFF. In DNA, the CDR3 is TGTGCCAGCAGTTTAGAAGGTTCCGGGGAGCTGTTTTTT.

This clone was counted a few times. This sequence joins TRBV28 and TRBJ1-1; possible D gene TRBD1, 5 bases. CDR3 size: 14 residues. V was cut by 6 bases and J by 4 bases, with 15 bases left in between. The germline V gene has CDR1 MDHEN and CDR2 SYDVKM. The CDR3 DNA is TGTGCCAGCAGCCCACGTACGGGGGGCACTGAAGCTTTCTTT. Translating it yields CASSPRTGGTEAFF.

The rearrangement joins TRBV6-2 or TRBV6-3 to TRBJ2-6, with D uncertain. The CDR3 consists of 14 residues. Germline V CDR1 and CDR2: MNHEY, SVGEGT. V dropped 2 bases and J dropped 2 bases, with 4 bases sitting between them. In DNA, the CDR3 is TGTGCCAGCAGTTACGGGGCTGGGGCCAACGTCCTGACTTTC. It yields the protein CASSYGAGANVLTF.

The chain couples TRBV19 to TRBJ2-2; TRBD2 matches 13 bases. The CDR3 has 21 amino acids. V lost 7 bases and J lost 5; bases outside the gene matches: 22. Germline CDR1 and CDR2: LNHDA and SQIVND (reference sequence). CDR3 nucleotide sequence: TGTGCCAGTACCAGTATGCGTCTCGGACTAGCGGGGGACCCAGGAACCGGGGAGCTGTTTTTT. It translates to CASTSMRLGLAGDPGTGELFF.

The chain links TRBV5-1 to TRBJ2-5; TRBD1 aligns across 10 bases. J gave up 7 bases and V 0 bases, and 6 bases lay outside the gene matches. Germline loops: CDR1 SGHRS, CDR2 YFSETQ. The CDR3 has 15 residues. CDR3 sequence reads: CASSLGDRGGATQYF. The CDR3 DNA reads TGCGCCAGCAGCTTGGGGGACAGGGGTGGAGCGACCCAGTACTTC.

V usage is TRBV6-1 and J usage is TRBJ2-2; D may be TRBD2 (6 bases). Trimming cost V 2 bases and J 1 base, with 11 bases left between them. The CDR3 loop spans 16 amino acids. Germline V gene data show CDR1 as MNHNS and CDR2 as SASEGT. As DNA, the CDR3 is TGTGCCAGCAGTGAAATAGGGACTTGGAACACCGGGGAGCTGTTTTTT. It is translated as CASSEIGTWNTGELFF.

The sample holds one count of this clone. J is TRBJ1-6 and V is TRBV10-3; D is undetermined. The ends were cut back, 3 bases at V and 8 bases at J, with 11 bases in the middle. CDR1 ENHRY and CDR2 SYGVKD come from the germline V gene. The CDR3 sequence is 14 residues long. The CDR3 is CAISEASYDSPLHF. In DNA form, the CDR3 reads TGTGCCATCAGTGAAGCGAGTTACGATTCACCCCTCCACTTT.

This clone occurred a few times. V gene TRBV27 combines with J gene TRBJ1-6, with 10 bases fitting TRBD1. V gave up 5 bases and J gave up 8 bases; unmatched junction bases: 9. The CDR3 runs to 16 residues. Germline V CDR1 and CDR2: MNHEY, SMNVEV (reference sequence). Here the CDR3 DNA reads TGTGCCAGCAGTGGGGGCTTCGGGACAGGGGATTCACCCCTCCACTTT. Protein: CASSGGFGTGDSPLHF.

The chain joins TRBV27 to TRBJ2-3; the D gene is possibly TRBD2 (6 bases). This CDR3 has 14 residues. CDR1 and CDR2 (germline): MNHEY, SMNVEV (reference sequence). Trimming cost V 8 bases and J 1 base, with 13 bases left between them. CDR3 residues: CASRAWGGTDTQYF. CDR3 nucleotide sequence: TGTGCCAGCCGGGCGTGGGGGGGCACAGATACGCAGTATTTT.

The genes are TRBV5-6 and TRBJ2-7; the D gene is possibly TRBD1 (6 bases). The CDR3 length is 14 residues. Germline CDR1 reads SGHDT; CDR2 reads YYEEEE. The germline V and J ends were trimmed by 4 bases and 1 base, with 12 bases remaining between them. CDR3 amino acids: CASSPQGISYEQYV. The CDR3 coding sequence is TGTGCCAGCAGCCCCCAGGGGATTTCCTACGAGCAGTACGTC.

This rearrangement joins TRBV19 to TRBJ2-3, with a weak D call TRBD2 (6 bases). V lost 4 bases and J 2 bases, leaving 16 bases between the germline ends. Per the germline V gene, CDR1 is LNHDA and CDR2 is SQIVND (reference sequence). The CDR3 runs to 16 residues. CDR3 region: CASSKERAITTDTQYF. The CDR3 region has the DNA TGTGCCAGTAGTAAGGAGCGGGCAATAACCACAGATACGCAGTATTTT.

The genes are TRBV9 and TRBJ2-5; 8 nucleotides agree with TRBD1. The CDR3 has 16 amino acids. The germline V gene encodes CDR1 SGDLS and CDR2 YYNGEE. V shed 4 bases and J 5 bases; nucleotides not matched to a gene: 13. The CDR3 loop reads CASSPGGRGVEETQYF. For the CDR3, the DNA is TGTGCCAGCAGCCCAGGGGGCAGGGGGGTTGAGGAGACCCAGTACTTC.

V is TRBV6-5 and J is TRBJ1-2; D may be TRBD1 (5 bases). The germline V and J ends were trimmed by 6 bases and 3 bases, with 17 bases remaining between them. The germline V gene has CDR1 MNHEY and CDR2 SVGAGI. The CDR3 covers 15 residues. CDR3 residues: CASSYKAGVDYGYTF. The CDR3 DNA reads as TGTGCCAGCAGCTACAAGGCGGGGGTCGACTATGGCTACACCTTC.

The V and J genes are TRBV6-2 or TRBV6-3 and TRBJ1-1; 8 positions agree with TRBD1. This CDR3 is 13 amino acids long. The germline V gene has CDR1 MNHEY and CDR2 SVGEGT. J lost 4 bases, V lost 5 bases, and 3 bases had no gene match. CDR3 coding DNA: TGTGCCAGCAGTATCACAGGGGGCACTGAAGCTTTCTTT. Protein sequence: CASSITGGTEAFF.

This sequence joins TRBV27 and TRBJ2-3, with TRBD2 identical over 11 bases. The CDR3 runs to 17 residues. In germline, CDR1 is MNHEY, CDR2 SMNVEV (reference sequence). Germline trimming cut 3 bases from V and 6 bases from J; bases unmatched to any gene: 11. CDR3 bases: TGTGCCAGCAGTTTGTTCGTAGCGGGGGGGCGTGGTGATACGCAGTATTTT. This codes for CASSLFVAGGRGDTQYF.

The chain employs TRBV6-5 and TRBJ2-3; D not certain. The germline CDR1 and CDR2 sequences are MNHEY and SVGAGI. The length of the CDR3 is 15 residues. The V and J ends lost 2 bases and 2 bases respectively, with 11 bases between them. Here the CDR3 reads CASSYVRQDTDTQYF. The CDR3 region has the DNA TGTGCCAGCAGTTACGTACGACAAGACACAGATACGCAGTATTTT.

The rearrangement uses TRBV25-1 and TRBJ2-5; the D gene is possibly TRBD1 (5 bases). Trimming stripped 3 bases from V and 2 bases from J, with 10 bases between. There are 14 residues in the CDR3. Germline CDR1 and CDR2: MGHDK and SYGVNS. The CDR3 sequence: CASSDWTSQETQYF. Here the CDR3 DNA reads TGTGCCAGCAGTGACTGGACAAGTCAAGAGACCCAGTACTTC. Drawing the rest from reference TRBV25-1 and TRBJ2-5, the complete variable domain is EADIYQTPRYLVIGTGKKITLECSQTMGHDKMYWYQQDPGMELHLIHYSYGVNSTEKGDLSSESTVSRIRTEHFPLTLESARPSHTSQYLCASSDWTSQETQYFGPGTRLLVL.

The genes are TRBV27 and TRBJ2-1, with D possibly being TRBD1 (5 bases). The CDR3 has 15 residues. CDR1 and CDR2 (germline): MNHEY, SMNVEV (reference sequence). V lost 5 bases, J lost 0 bases, and 11 bases lay in between. DNA of the CDR3: TGTGCCAGCAGTAGTGTTGACAGCTCCTACAATGAGCAGTTCTTC. Translation gives CASSSVDSSYNEQFF.

The chain couples TRBV7-3 to TRBJ2-1; TRBD2 matches 9 bases. After removal of 5 bases from V and 4 bases from J, the junction contained 12 bases not matched to a gene. CDR3 length: 17 residues. The germline CDR1 and CDR2 sequences are SGHTA and FQGTGA. The CDR3 nucleotides are TGTGCCAGCAGCCGAAGGGATAGCGGGGGCAATTACAATGAGCAGTTCTTC. Protein product: CASSRRDSGGNYNEQFF.